Each of the 27 T cell receptor beta chains below was sequenced from the same sample in a study of early T cells in non-severe SARS-CoV-2 infection. TCRdb re-called the 5' RACE reads through MiXCR, storing one row per CDR3 protein. The repertoire includes tens of thousands of distinct CDR3 sequences, less than 9.5% of them detected once, and 3.9% sits in the top ten. This specimen was whole blood, taken at baseline. The receptors come from an adult who was a healthcare worker with PCR-confirmed SARS-CoV-2 infection or an uninfected control (not recorded which).

This clonotype was observed a few times. J is TRBJ2-5 and V is TRBV12-3 or TRBV12-4, with D unclear. Trimming removed 6 bases at V and 4 bases at J, with 9 bases between. There are 12 residues in the CDR3. CDR3 protein: CASSPFGETQYF. The CDR3 nucleotides are TGTGCCAGCAGCCCCTTTGGAGAGACCCAGTACTTC.

The chain combines TRBV7-9 with TRBJ2-2, with D possibly TRBD1 on 5 matching bases. Germline V lookup: CDR1 SEHNR, CDR2 FQNEAQ (reference sequence). Deletions cut 8 bases from V and 6 bases from J, with 16 bases between. This CDR3 region has 14 residues. This CDR3 reads CASGTQGPPGELFF. The DNA of the CDR3 is TGTGCCAGCGGAACCCAGGGTCCTCCCGGGGAGCTGTTTTTT.

The chain combines TRBV12-3 or TRBV12-4 with TRBJ2-7, with TRBD2 matching over 7 bases. There are 16 residues in the CDR3. Trimming at V came to 3 bases and at J to 5 bases, leaving 13 bases not matched to a gene. The CDR3 coding sequence is TGTGCCAGCAGTTTGGCACAGCTGGGTCTAGCGGACGAGCAGTACTTC. Translating it yields CASSLAQLGLADEQYF.

V usage is TRBV12-3 or TRBV12-4 and J usage is TRBJ2-3; the D is unclear. The CDR3 has 14 residues. Trimming took 5 bases from V and 0 from J, leaving 9 bases between them. DNA for the CDR3: TGTGCCAGCAGTGAACAGAGAAGCACAGATACGCAGTATTTT. Protein product: CASSEQRSTDTQYF.

This chain connects TRBV3-1 to TRBJ1-2; D not certain. In germline, CDR1 is LGHDT, CDR2 YNNKEL (reference sequence). CDR3 length: 12 amino acids. Trimming removed 2 bases at V and 6 bases at J, with 7 bases between. The DNA of the CDR3 is TGTGCCAGCAGCCAACAGGTTGATGGCTACACCTTC. It yields the protein CASSQQVDGYTF.

This clonotype was counted ten times or more. This chain uses TRBV3-1 with TRBJ2-4, with 13 bases matching TRBD2. CDR3 size: 17 residues. Losses at the gene ends were 4 bases for V and 1 base for J; bases not matched to a gene: 4. The germline V gene has CDR1 LGHDT and CDR2 YNNKEL (reference sequence). CDR3 in amino acids: CASSPLTSGGAKNIQYF. DNA for the CDR3: TGTGCCAGCAGCCCTCTGACTAGCGGGGGGGCCAAAAACATTCAGTACTTC.

Ten or more counts support this clonotype. The rearrangement uses TRBV29-1 and TRBJ1-1; no clear D. V gave up 2 bases and J gave up 10 bases, with 17 bases separating them. The CDR3 length is 13 residues. Germline V gives CDR1 SQVTM, CDR2 ANQGSEA. The chain's CDR3 is CSVEPTGRKGAFF. CDR3 nucleotide sequence: TGCAGCGTTGAACCAACCGGACGGAAAGGAGCTTTCTTT.

This clonotype has only a few counts. The rearrangement uses TRBV5-1 and TRBJ2-2; no definite D call. Germline CDR1 SGHRS, CDR2 YFSETQ. V was cut by 2 bases and J by 4 bases, with 6 bases left in between. This CDR3 comprises 13 residues. This CDR3 is CASSLTVTGELFF. CDR3 coding DNA: TGCGCCAGCAGCTTAACGGTCACCGGGGAGCTGTTTTTT.

This chain joins TRBV7-9 and TRBJ1-1; a possible D gene is TRBD1 (6 bases). The V end lost 5 bases, the J end lost 0 bases, and 16 bases lay between the germline ends. Per the germline V gene, CDR1 is SEHNR and CDR2 is FQNEAQ (reference sequence). This CDR3 is 16 amino acids long. This CDR3 reads CASSGRPGDMNTEAFF. The CDR3 bases are TGTGCCAGCAGCGGAAGACCAGGGGATATGAACACTGAAGCTTTCTTT.

This clonotype was observed many times. This sequence joins TRBV14 and TRBJ2-1, with D perhaps matching TRBD2 (5 bases). The CDR3 runs to 16 residues. Trimming took off 4 bases at V and 7 bases at J, with 20 bases between the two ends. Germline V CDR1 and CDR2: SGHDN, FVKESK. In DNA form, the CDR3 reads TGTGCCAGCAGCCCCGTAGGAGGTGGAGAAAAAAATGAGCAGTTCTTC. Translated: CASSPVGGGEKNEQFF.

This clonotype was found a few times. The rearrangement links TRBV19 to TRBJ2-4; D may be TRBD1 (6 bases). Germline V gene lookup returns CDR1 LNHDA and CDR2 SQIVND (reference sequence). Trimming removed 4 bases from V and 0 bases from J, with 7 bases in between. The CDR3 is made up of 14 amino acids. As DNA, the CDR3 is TGTGCCAGTAGTACGGACAGAGCCAAAAACATTCAGTACTTC. It specifies CASSTDRAKNIQYF.

In its sample, this clonotype was seen a few times. This chain connects TRBV2 to TRBJ1-5; no clear D gene. The germline V and J ends were trimmed by 6 bases and 0 bases, with 12 bases remaining between them. The CDR3 loop spans 15 amino acids. Germline V CDR1 and CDR2: SNHLY, FYNNEI. The CDR3 is CASSALSLSNQPQHF. CDR3 bases: TGTGCCAGCAGCGCACTATCGCTTAGCAATCAGCCCCAGCATTTT.

V gene TRBV6-5 combines with J gene TRBJ1-3, with a tentative D call TRBD1 (6 bases). CDR1 MNHEY and CDR2 SVGAGI come from the germline V gene. The CDR3 length is 16 residues. Trimming pared 0 bases from V and 7 bases from J, leaving 16 bases between. Here the CDR3 DNA reads TGTGCCAGCAGTTACTCGATTTCGGGGGGCGTGAACACCATATATTTT. This codes for CASSYSISGGVNTIYF.

This clonotype appeared a few times. The chain is built from TRBV7-9 and TRBJ1-1; no clear D gene. The V and J ends lost 7 bases and 1 base respectively, with 10 bases between them. The V gene's germline CDR1 is SEHNR and CDR2 FQNEAQ (reference sequence). The CDR3 has 13 amino acids. The CDR3 region is CASTTNRNTEAFF. Here the CDR3 DNA reads TGTGCCAGCACCACTAACAGGAACACTGAAGCTTTCTTT.

The chain combines TRBV10-1 with TRBJ1-6; D is uncertain. This CDR3 contains 12 residues. CDR1 is WNHNN and CDR2 is SYGVQD in the germline V gene (reference sequence). Between the trimmed V and J ends, which lost 4 bases and 7 bases, there was a span of 5 bases. CDR3 in DNA: TGCGCCAGCAGTGTAGGGAATTCACCCCTCCACTTT. Its translation: CASSVGNSPLHF.

This clonotype appeared many times. The V call is TRBV7-8, the J call TRBJ2-1, with 8 bases lining up with TRBD1. This CDR3 region has 10 residues. The germline V gene has CDR1 SGHVS and CDR2 FQNEAQ. CDR3 in amino acids: CATGGNEQFF. The CDR3 nucleotides are TGTGCAACAGGGGGAAATGAGCAGTTCTTC.

The chain combines TRBV11-2 with TRBJ2-3; 10 bases map to TRBD2. The germline CDR1 and CDR2 sequences are SGHAT and FQNNGV. This CDR3 contains 16 residues. V was pared by 3 bases and J by 4 bases, with 7 bases of the junction left unmatched. The CDR3 DNA reads TGTGCCAGCAGCTTTGGGCGGACTAGCGGCGCAGATACGCAGTATTTT. This encodes CASSFGRTSGADTQYF.

In this sample, this clonotype turned up a few times. The chain carries TRBV7-8 and TRBJ1-2; TRBD1 is a possible D gene (6 bases). Per the germline V gene, CDR1 is SGHVS and CDR2 is FQNEAQ. The CDR3 loop spans 15 amino acids. The V end lost 0 bases, the J end lost 0 bases, and 8 bases lay between the germline ends. The CDR3, as DNA: TGTGCCAGCAGCTTAGCGGACAGTTCTAACTATGGCTACACCTTC. As protein: CASSLADSSNYGYTF.

The chain has TRBV12-3 or TRBV12-4 and TRBJ2-3, with 7 bases matching TRBD1. The CDR3 is 16 residues long. V lost 5 bases, J lost 2 bases, and 10 bases stayed unmatched. For the CDR3, the DNA is TGTGCCAGCAGTCCGCACAGGGACAGTTCCACAGATACGCAGTATTTT. This sequence encodes CASSPHRDSSTDTQYF.

This clonotype has at least ten counts. V and J are TRBV12-3 or TRBV12-4 and TRBJ1-5; the D is unclear. The CDR3 extends over 12 amino acids. The germline V and J ends were trimmed by 5 bases and 2 bases, with 4 bases remaining between them. This CDR3 is CASSLRNQPQHF. The CDR3 DNA reads as TGTGCCAGCAGTCTGCGCAATCAGCCCCAGCATTTT.

This clonotype showed up just a few times. The CDR3 reads CASSPSSRLHEQYF. The CDR3 DNA follows: TGTGCCAGCAGCCCTTCCAGCAGACTCCACGAGCAGTACTTC. This sequence joins TRBV9 and TRBJ2-7; the D is unclear. Deletions cut 4 bases from V and 5 bases from J, with 16 bases between. The CDR3 loop spans 14 amino acids. Looked up from germline, CDR1 is SGDLS and CDR2 is YYNGEE.

The rearrangement uses TRBV3-2 and TRBJ2-2; whether TRBD1, the table's D call, matches the DNA was not checked. TRBV3-2 is annotated as a pseudogene. The CDR3 totals 15 residues. Here the CDR3 DNA reads TGTGCCAGCAGCCTTTCCAGCCCGGAGACCGGGGAGCTGTTTTTT. It codes for CASSLSSPETGELFF.

This clonotype was detected only a few times. The V gene is TRBV7-6, the J gene TRBJ2-3; D not certain. The germline V gene encodes CDR1 SGHVS and CDR2 FNYEAQ. Trimming shortened V by 1 base and J by 2 bases, and 7 bases separated the two germline ends. The length of the CDR3 is 14 residues. CDR3 loop: CASSLGGFTDTQYF. The CDR3 bases are TGTGCCAGCAGCTTAGGCGGATTCACAGATACGCAGTATTTT.

A remark on this clonotype: Just one base apart from a much larger clone, this may be a read error. This chain links TRBV3-1 with TRBJ2-4; TRBD1 is a possible D gene (5 bases). The germline V gene encodes CDR1 LGHDT and CDR2 YNNKEL (reference sequence). This CDR3 comprises 15 residues. The CDR3 DNA sequence: TGTGCCAGCAGCCAAGAGGGGCCAGCCAAAAACATTGAGTACTTC. Translated: CASSQEGPAKNIEYF. The full variable domain, in which reference TRBV3-1 and TRBJ2-4 provide the parts outside the CDR3, is DTAVSQTPKYLVTQMGNDKSIKCEQNLGHDTMYWYKQDSKKFLKIMFSYNNKELIINETVPNRFSPKSPDKAHLNLHINSLELGDSAVYFCASSQEGPAKNIEYFGAGTRLSVL.

This clonotype was detected only a few times. The chain joins TRBV12-3 or TRBV12-4 to TRBJ2-1, with 14 bases matching TRBD2. CDR3 length: 16 amino acids. The J segment lost 6 bases and the V segment lost 5 bases, leaving 6 bases of the junction unmatched. The CDR3 sequence: CASSKGLAGVSNEQFF. The CDR3 nucleotides read TGTGCCAGCAGTAAGGGACTAGCGGGAGTAAGCAATGAGCAGTTCTTC.

The rearrangement uses TRBV11-1 and TRBJ2-7; no definite D call. The V gene's germline CDR1 is SGHAT and CDR2 FQDESV (reference sequence). Trimming removed 1 base from V and 3 bases from J, with 13 bases in between. There are 15 residues in the CDR3. The DNA of the CDR3 is TGTGCCAGCAGCTTAGAAAGGAACAGTTACTACGAGCAGTACTTC. Translated, it gives CASSLERNSYYEQYF.

V gene TRBV5-5 combines with J gene TRBJ2-7; TRBD1 agrees at 8 bases. The CDR3 contains 15 residues. Trimming removed 0 bases from V and 3 bases from J; junction bases left unmatched: 5. Germline CDR1 and CDR2: SGHKS and YYEKEE (reference sequence). The CDR3 is CASSLGTGINYEQYF. The CDR3 DNA reads TGTGCCAGCAGCTTGGGGACAGGGATAAACTACGAGCAGTACTTC.